This T cell receptor beta chain derives from a study of radiation and T cells in renal cell carcinoma. Study-wide background: Nephrectomy followed 15 Gy stereotactic body radiation by 4 weeks.

The CDR3 runs 15 residues. The trim removed 4 bases at V and 0 bases at J, leaving 4 bases unmatched. In germline, CDR1 is LNHNV, CDR2 YYDKDF (reference sequence). Study-wide results and caveats: In blood, top tumor clones expanded by 2 weeks, shrinking by 4.

Produced via immunoSEQ multiplex PCR; TCRdb's table is partial and in-frame only. Of some 140,000 clones listed, 70% to 90% are singletons. Indicated time point: baseline pretreatment blood. Specified treatment: 15 Gy SBRT to primary tumor, nephrectomy 4 weeks later. Radiation-treated patients gave blood at baseline, week 2 and week 4. This renal cell carcinoma was of the clear cell type. Concerning this clone itself: What it binds is unknown.

The receptor's source is a woman between 45 and 60 years old with renal cell carcinoma. This material consisted of blood, taken from a patient whose treatment included radiotherapy and nephrectomy. This rearrangement joins TRBV15 to TRBJ2-7, with 9 bases aligning to TRBD2. CDR3 protein: CATSNVAGASYEQYF. The CDR3 nucleotides are TGTGCCACCAGCAATGTAGCGGGGGCCTCCTACGAGCAGTACTTC.